This is a list of T cell receptor beta chains from one sample in a study of CD8 T cells in Susac syndrome. One entry per CDR3 protein results from TCRdb running MiXCR on the immunoSEQ multiplex PCR reads. This sample has a few hundred thousand distinct CDR3 sequences, with approximately 94% found just once. Material: CD4+ T cells from PBMCs. The receptors stem from a human donor with Susac syndrome. Both conserved end residues are part of each CDR3. The D gene is left open where the match is weak. Size values are once, few and many counts, or a class for expanded clones, and some rows have none.

NA,NA,TRBJ2-3,TRBV5-1,TGCGCCAGCAGCGAGGCGAACACAGATACGCAGTATTTT,CASSEANTDTQYF
NA,NA,TRBJ1-2,TRBV25-1,TGTGCCAGCAGTGACTACCCTCGGTATGGCTACACCTTC,CASSDYPRYGYTF
TRBD2,NA,TRBJ2-3,TRBV7-2,TGTGCCAGCAGCTTAGCCCAGCGGGGGGGCTCAGATACGCAGTATTTT,CASSLAQRGGSDTQYF
NA,NA,TRBJ2-7,TRBV20-1,TGCAGTGCTAGAGTTGCGGGGGCGGTCTACGAGCAGTACTTC,CSARVAGAVYEQYF
NA,NA,TRBJ2-5,TRBV6-5,TGTGCCAGCAGTTACACGACTAGAAAAGAGACCCAGTACTTC,CASSYTTRKETQYF
NA,NA,TRBJ2-7,TRBV9,TGTGCCAGCAGCGTAGCATCGGACCTGGGGGTGGGGGAGCAGTACTTC,CASSVASDLGVGEQYF
NA,once,TRBJ2-7,TRBV3-1,TGTGCCAGCAGCCAAGTGGTGGGGGTGTACGAGCAGTACTTC,CASSQVVGVYEQYF
NA,NA,TRBJ1-5,TRBV20-1,TGCAGTGCCCAGACTTCAGGGAGCAGGGGTCAGCCCCAGCATTTT,CSAQTSGSRGQPQHF
NA,NA,TRBJ1-2,TRBV14,TGTGCCAGCAGCCAAGCGGGGGTCTATGGCTACACCTTC,CASSQAGVYGYTF
NA,once,TRBJ2-3,TRBV5-1,TGCGCCAGCAGCTTTGAGACTAGTAGGACAGATACGCAGTATTTT,CASSFETSRTDTQYF
TRBD2,NA,TRBJ2-5,TRBV7-2,TGTGCCAGCAGCTTAGGACTAGCGGAAAAAGAGACCCAGTACTTC,CASSLGLAEKETQYF
TRBD1,once,TRBJ2-7,TRBV7-2,TGTGCCAGCAGCCCAACCCGACAGGGAGTTGGCGAGCAGTACTTC,CASSPTRQGVGEQYF
NA,NA,TRBJ2-7,TRBV9,TGTGCCAGCAGCGGCGGAACAGGGCTTCTAGCGGTCGAGCAGTACTTC,CASSGGTGLLAVEQYF
NA,NA,TRBJ2-7,TRBV20-1,TGCAGTGCTAGAGAGCCCAACAGAGGGGGGGGGCGGAACGAGCAGTACTTC,CSAREPNRGGGRNEQYF
NA,NA,TRBJ2-3,TRBV9,TGTGCCAGCAGCCCTACCCTAACAGATACGCAGTATTTT,CASSPTLTDTQYF
TRBD1,NA,TRBJ1-2,TRBV28,TGTGCCAGCAGTTTACTAGGGACAGGGGGACTCGGCTACACCTTC,CASSLLGTGGLGYTF
TRBD1,NA,TRBJ1-5,TRBV19,TGTGCCAGTAGTACACCGGGACAGGGGACTCAGCCCCAGCATTTT,CASSTPGQGTQPQHF
NA,NA,TRBJ1-5,TRBV20-1,TGCAGTGCTAGAGACCATTCGGGGAGGGATAGCAGGAGCAATCAGCCCCAGCATTTT,CSARDHSGRDSRSNQPQHF
NA,NA,TRBJ1-5,TRBV30,TGTGCCTGGAGTCCTGGACAGCCCAATCAGCCCCAGCATTTT,CAWSPGQPNQPQHF
NA,few,TRBJ2-7,TRBV6-2/TRBV6-3,TGTGCCACCGGGACGCCTTGGCGCGAGCAGTACTTC,CATGTPWREQYF
NA,NA,TRBJ1-1,TRBV12-3/TRBV12-4,TGTGCCAGCAGCCTGGTGGCAGGGGTGAACACTGAAGCTTTCTTT,CASSLVAGVNTEAFF
NA,NA,TRBJ1-1,TRBV30,TGTGCCTGGAGTGTAGAGAGGCGGGGGGAAGCTTTCTTT,CAWSVERRGEAFF
NA,NA,TRBJ2-2,TRBV12-3/TRBV12-4,TGTGCCAGCTCGGGACGGATGAACACCGGGGAGCTGTTTTTT,CASSGRMNTGELFF
NA,NA,TRBJ1-5,TRBV7-2,TGTGCCAGCAGCTTAGATTCCCGGAATCAGCCCCAGCATTTT,CASSLDSRNQPQHF
TRBD1,NA,TRBJ1-2,TRBV3-1,TGTGCCAGCAGCCAAGAGGCAAGAGGACAGGGGCGGCGAAACTATGGCTACACCTTC,CASSQEARGQGRRNYGYTF
NA,NA,TRBJ1-1,TRBV20-1,TGCAGTGCTAGAGATAGGGCGTTGGGCAACACTGAAGCTTTCTTT,CSARDRALGNTEAFF
NA,NA,TRBJ2-1,TRBV4-1,TGCGCCAGCAGCCAAGATCTGGGGTACAATGAGCAGTTCTTC,CASSQDLGYNEQFF
NA,NA,TRBJ1-5,TRBV28,TGTGCCAGCAATTCAGGGCCAAGCAATCAGCCCCAGCATTTT,CASNSGPSNQPQHF
TRBD1,NA,TRBJ2-7,TRBV6-5,TGTGCCAGCAGTTACCCGCGGACAGGGCCCTACAACTACGAGCAGTACTTC,CASSYPRTGPYNYEQYF
TRBD2,NA,TRBJ2-5,TRBV7-2,TGTGCCAGCAGCTTAGGTCGGGCGGGGGGACTTCAGGGGACCCAGTACTTC,CASSLGRAGGLQGTQYF
NA,NA,TRBJ2-7,TRBV3-1,TGTGCCAGCAGCCAAGGACTCTACGGCGAGCAGTACTTC,CASSQGLYGEQYF
TRBD1,few,TRBJ1-4,TRBV7-2,TGTGCCAGCAGCTTAGCAGGGGGCTCTAATGAAAAACTGTTTTTT,CASSLAGGSNEKLFF
NA,NA,TRBJ1-6,TRBV2,TGTGCCAGCAGTGAAGACAGGAACGCACCCCTCCACTTT,CASSEDRNAPLHF
NA,NA,TRBJ2-1,TRBV29-1,TGCAGCGTTGACAATGAGCAGTTCTTC,CSVDNEQFF
NA,NA,TRBJ1-6,TRBV15,TGTGCCACCAGCCCACAGGGCAGAAATTCACCCCTCCACTTT,CATSPQGRNSPLHF
NA,NA,TRBJ1-1,TRBV6-6,TGTGCCAGCAATACAGGGAACACTGAAGCTTTCTTT,CASNTGNTEAFF
TRBD1,NA,TRBJ1-5,TRBV6-2/TRBV6-3,TGTGCCAGCAGACCCGGACAGGGGGCTGGCAATCAGCCCCAGCATTTT,CASRPGQGAGNQPQHF
NA,NA,TRBJ1-4,TRBV20-1,TGCAGTGCTAGAGGGGGCAGTAATGAAAAACTGTTTTTT,CSARGGSNEKLFF
NA,NA,TRBJ2-7,TRBV29-1,TGCAGCGTCACGTTCGAGGGGTTCCGCGAGCAGTACTTC,CSVTFEGFREQYF
NA,NA,TRBJ2-7,TRBV20-1,TGCAGTGCTAGCCCCTTGGTGGACGAGCAGTACTTC,CSASPLVDEQYF
NA,NA,TRBJ1-6,TRBV25-1,TGTGCCAGCAGTGGGGACCCCGAGGGGCCCCTCCACTTT,CASSGDPEGPLHF
NA,NA,TRBJ1-6,TRBV30,TGTGCCTGGAGGGGGATTTGGCCAGGGACGGAATCACCCCTCCACTTT,CAWRGIWPGTESPLHF
TRBD1,NA,TRBJ1-1,TRBV24-1,TGTGCCTCCCAGGGGGACACAGAAGAAGCTTTCTTT,CASQGDTEEAFF